These 31 T cell receptor beta chains were sequenced from one sample in a study of early T cells in non-severe SARS-CoV-2 infection (dated by TCRdb to the early 2020s). Receptors were amplified or captured by 5' RACE. Sequencing relied on a NextSeq 500. TCRdb applied fastp at Q25 and MiXCR to the public reads, then kept only in-frame beta chains. Here each entry gathers all rows of one CDR3 protein and keeps the most common genes and DNA. Counted in this sample were fewer than 30,000 distinct CDR3 sequences; around 5% of them appeared once. 3.5% to 5.5% of the sample comes from the top ten. Sequencing was carried out using whole blood. These receptors originate from an adult who was a healthcare worker with PCR-confirmed SARS-CoV-2 infection or an uninfected control (not recorded which).

This clonotype has ten or more counts. J is TRBJ1-1 and V is TRBV7-2, with D hard to call. The CDR3 totals 15 residues. Trimming removed 3 bases from V and 0 bases from J, with 11 bases in between. CDR1 and CDR2 (germline): SGHTA, FQGNSA. CDR3 protein: CASSLGGTMNTEAFF. CDR3 sequence (DNA): TGTGCCAGCAGCTTGGGCGGCACAATGAACACTGAAGCTTTCTTT.

This clonotype has at least ten counts. This chain links TRBV20-1 with TRBJ2-3; unclear D gene. The V end was cut by 1 base, the J end by 4 bases, with 9 bases between. The CDR3 length is 13 residues. Germline-derived CDR1 and CDR2 are DFQATT and SNEGSKA (reference sequence). The CDR3 loop reads CSARGTAPDTQYF. For the CDR3, the DNA is TGCAGTGCTAGAGGTACAGCCCCAGATACGCAGTATTTT.

This clonotype was detected many times. The chain combines TRBV11-2 with TRBJ2-5; D unclear. Germline V gene data show CDR1 as SGHAT and CDR2 as FQNNGV. V was shortened by 0 bases and J by 1 base, with 3 bases between the two germline ends. The CDR3 is 13 amino acids. The CDR3: CASSLEIQETQYF. The CDR3, as DNA: TGTGCCAGCAGCTTAGAGATCCAAGAGACCCAGTACTTC.

This clonotype was picked up many times. The chain couples TRBV12-3 or TRBV12-4 to TRBJ2-7; no definite D call. The CDR3 sequence is 14 residues long. Trimming took 3 bases from V and 0 from J, leaving 9 bases between them. CDR3 sequence reads: CASSLLESSYEQYF. The CDR3 DNA reads TGTGCCAGCAGTTTGCTGGAAAGCTCCTACGAGCAGTACTTC.

This clonotype came up many times. V and J are TRBV2 and TRBJ2-1, with TRBD2 matching 15 bases. This CDR3 has 19 amino acids. Germline CDR1 is SNHLY and CDR2 is FYNNEI. The junction had 9 bases not matched to a gene; V was cut back by 0 bases and J by 6 bases. CDR3 DNA: TGTGCCAGCAGTGAAGCGGGAGGACTAGCGGGAGGGCGTGTCAATGAGCAGTTCTTC. Protein: CASSEAGGLAGGRVNEQFF.

There are many counts of this clonotype. The chain carries TRBV7-9 and TRBJ1-4; D gene ambiguous. The CDR3 spans 13 residues. Deletions cut 5 bases from V and 5 bases from J, with 9 bases between. Germline V CDR1 and CDR2: SEHNR, FQNEAQ (reference sequence). The CDR3 nucleotides read TGTGCCAGCAGCGTTACTGGGAATGAAAAACTGTTTTTT. This encodes CASSVTGNEKLFF.

At least ten counts were recorded for this clonotype. V is TRBV6-5 and J is TRBJ2-2; D is unresolved. Trimming shortened V by 0 bases and J by 4 bases, and 15 bases separated the two germline ends. CDR1 is MNHEY and CDR2 is SVGAGI in the germline V gene. The CDR3 is 17 amino acids. CDR3 residues: CASSYSTSKYLTGELFF. The CDR3 nucleotides read TGTGCCAGCAGTTACTCCACCTCAAAGTATCTCACCGGGGAGCTGTTTTTT.

The chain combines TRBV24-1 with TRBJ2-2; D is ambiguous. This CDR3 has 13 amino acids. V lost 9 bases and J lost 4, with 11 bases in between. Germline V lookup: CDR1 KGHDR, CDR2 SFDVKD. The CDR3 region is CATRDVGTGELFF. The CDR3 DNA is TGTGCCACCCGAGATGTGGGCACCGGGGAGCTGTTTTTT.

There are many counts of this clonotype. The V gene is TRBV14, the J gene TRBJ1-2; TRBD1 agrees at 7 bases. Looked up from germline, CDR1 is SGHDN and CDR2 is FVKESK. V lost 0 bases and J lost 8; bases outside the gene matches: 9. CDR3 length: 15 residues. The CDR3 spells CASSQERGRVGGYTF. The CDR3 DNA is TGTGCCAGCAGCCAAGAAAGGGGGCGTGTTGGCGGCTACACCTTC.

The V call is TRBV19, the J call TRBJ2-1, with 7 bases matching TRBD1. Unmatched junction bases numbered 9, after V lost 7 bases and J lost 9 bases. Germline CDR1 LNHDA, CDR2 SQIVND (reference sequence). This CDR3 region has 13 residues. This CDR3 reads CASTRQGRAEQFF. In nucleotides, the CDR3 is TGTGCCAGTACTCGACAGGGTCGTGCTGAGCAGTTCTTC. Combining the CDR3 with reference TRBV19 and TRBJ2-1 gives the whole variable domain DGGITQSPKYLFRKEGQNVTLSCEQNLNHDAMYWYRQDPGQGLRLIYYSQIVNDFQKGDIAEGYSVSREKKESFPLTVTSAQKNPTAFYLCASTRQGRAEQFFGPGTRLTVL.

This clonotype was recorded at least ten times. The V gene is TRBV24-1, the J gene TRBJ2-7; 7 bases are a match to TRBD2. The V and J ends lost 7 bases and 3 bases, in that order; junction bases with no gene match: 5. Germline V gives CDR1 KGHDR, CDR2 SFDVKD. CDR3 length: 13 amino acids. As DNA, the CDR3 is TGTGCCACCAGCGATGGGGGGGGCTACGAGCAGTACTTC. Translating gives CATSDGGGYEQYF.

This clonotype has at least ten counts. One end of the junction is discordant with germline, which a read error may explain. The genes are TRBV24-1 and TRBJ2-1; D call uncertain. The CDR3 extends over 12 amino acids. The germline gives CDR1 KGHDR, CDR2 SFDVKD. The CDR3 sequence: CATSDYHNEHFF. The CDR3 DNA is TGTGCCACCAGTGACTACCACAATGAGCACTTCTTC.

This clonotype was found a few times. The gene calls are TRBV7-9 and TRBJ2-1; D is undetermined. Germline loops: CDR1 SEHNR, CDR2 FQNEAQ (reference sequence). This CDR3 is 15 amino acids long. V was cut by 5 bases and J by 1 base, with 12 bases left in between. The CDR3 nucleotides are TGTGCCAGCAGCCGGAGAGGAAGGTCCTACAATGAGCAGTTCTTC. Translation: CASSRRGRSYNEQFF.

This clonotype is classed as medium-sized. The genes are TRBV29-1 and TRBJ2-4; the D is unclear. CDR1 and CDR2 from the germline V gene are SQVTM and ANQGSEA. V was cut by 4 bases and J by 13 bases, with 11 bases left in between. This CDR3 region has 10 residues. CDR3 protein: CSVADIEQYF. The CDR3, as DNA: TGCAGCGTTGCCGACATAGAGCAGTACTTC.

This clonotype was counted at least ten times. The chain employs TRBV20-1 and TRBJ2-7; TRBD2 matches 8 bases. Germline values: CDR1 DFQATT, CDR2 SNEGSKA (reference sequence). CDR3 length equals 14 residues. J gave up 6 bases and V 4 bases, and 11 bases lay outside the gene matches. CDR3: CSATVTGTRGEQYF. The CDR3 DNA sequence: TGCAGTGCTACGGTGACCGGGACTAGGGGCGAGCAGTACTTC.

The chain joins TRBV20-1 to TRBJ1-2; TRBD1 is a possible D gene (6 bases). The CDR3 consists of 14 residues. The germline V gene has CDR1 DFQATT and CDR2 SNEGSKA (reference sequence). V shed 4 bases and J shed 3 bases, with 15 bases lying between them. DNA for the CDR3: TGCAGTGCTAATCTTAGACAGGACGACTATGGCTACACCTTC. Amino acid sequence: CSANLRQDDYGYTF.

This clonotype was observed at least ten times. The V and J genes are TRBV28 and TRBJ1-1; D remains unclear. The CDR3 has 16 residues. V dropped 2 bases and J dropped 1 base, with 14 bases sitting between them. Germline V gene sequence: CDR1 MDHEN, CDR2 SYDVKM. In DNA form, the CDR3 reads TGTGCCAGCAGTTTAGACCCTTCAGGACCGAACACTGAAGCTTTCTTT. Its protein is CASSLDPSGPNTEAFF.

Worth noting for this clonotype: A much more abundant neighbour one base away suggests this may be a read error. The CDR3 ends on some other residue instead of the conserved phenylalanine or tryptophan, so this is likely a read error. The J gene is TRBJ1-2, the V gene TRBV18; TRBD1 matches at 7 bases. The CDR3 is 14 amino acids. Germline values: CDR1 KGHSH, CDR2 LQKENI. V was pared by 6 bases and J by 4 bases, with 8 bases of the junction left unmatched. CDR3: CASSQFRDSYGYTL. CDR3 sequence (DNA): TGTGCCAGCTCCCAATTCCGGGACAGCTATGGCTACACCCTC.

In this sample, this clonotype turned up many times. The rearrangement joins TRBV20-1 to TRBJ2-1; possibly TRBD2 for D (6 bases). The V end lost 3 bases, the J end lost 4 bases, and 16 bases lay between the germline ends. The CDR3 totals 15 residues. The germline CDR1 and CDR2 sequences are DFQATT and SNEGSKA (reference sequence). Here the CDR3 DNA reads TGCAGTGCTAGCGTATCGGGAGACACGTACAATGAGCAGTTCTTC. Translating it yields CSASVSGDTYNEQFF.

Many counts were recorded for this clonotype. The V and J genes are TRBV29-1 and TRBJ2-1; 9 nucleotides line up with TRBD1. CDR1 SQVTM and CDR2 ANQGSEA come from the germline V gene. J gave up 2 bases and V 2 bases, and 7 bases lay outside the gene matches. The CDR3 runs to 16 residues. DNA of the CDR3: TGCAGCGTTGAATGTTGGGACAGGGAAACCTACAATGAGCAGTTCTTC. Protein product: CSVECWDRETYNEQFF.

This clonotype was observed a few times. The chain employs TRBV18 and TRBJ2-7, with D perhaps matching TRBD1 (6 bases). Trimming cost V 6 bases and J 3 bases, with 15 bases left between them. The CDR3 consists of 14 residues. CDR1 KGHSH and CDR2 LQKENI come from the germline V gene. CDR3 sequence reads: CASSPAEGGYEQYF. Here the CDR3 DNA reads TGTGCCAGCTCGCCAGCGGAAGGGGGCTACGAGCAGTACTTC.

The sample holds many counts of this clonotype. The rearrangement links TRBV13 to TRBJ1-2; 7 nucleotides agree with TRBD1. The CDR3 covers 14 residues. CDR1 PRHDT and CDR2 FYEKMQ come from the germline V gene (reference sequence). Trimming cost V 3 bases and J 2 bases; bases outside gene matches: 3. The CDR3 nucleotides are TGTGCCAGCAGCTTGGGACAGTTGAACTATGGCTACACCTTC. Protein product: CASSLGQLNYGYTF.

Many counts were recorded for this clonotype. The chain recombines TRBV5-4 with TRBJ2-7, with 9 nucleotides matching TRBD2. Germline V CDR1 and CDR2: SGHNT, YYREEE (reference sequence). CDR3 length: 16 amino acids. J lost 5 bases, V lost 0 bases, and 9 bases had no gene match. Here the CDR3 reads CASSLEVAGVIHEQYF. CDR3 in DNA: TGTGCCAGCAGCTTGGAGGTAGCGGGAGTGATCCACGAGCAGTACTTC.

This clonotype was picked up many times. The rearrangement joins TRBV6-2 or TRBV6-3 to TRBJ2-7; possibly TRBD2 for D (6 bases). Germline V gene lookup returns CDR1 MNHEY and CDR2 SVGEGT. The germline V and J ends were trimmed by 0 bases and 4 bases, with 10 bases remaining between them. This CDR3 has 14 residues. The CDR3 region is CASSYSNAGYEQYF. The DNA for the CDR3 is TGTGCCAGCAGTTACTCGAATGCGGGGTACGAGCAGTACTTC.

This rearrangement joins TRBV29-1 to TRBJ1-3; tentative D call: TRBD1 (5 bases). Germline CDR1 and CDR2: SQVTM and ANQGSEA. V lost 7 bases to trimming and J lost 0 bases, with 13 bases between them. The CDR3 runs to 14 residues. Here the CDR3 reads CSACKGYSGNTIYF. In nucleotides, the CDR3 is TGCAGCGCTTGCAAGGGGTACTCTGGAAACACCATATATTTT.

This clonotype was seen repeatedly, ten times or more. The chain combines TRBV7-2 with TRBJ2-1; possibly TRBD2 for D (5 bases). The CDR3 runs to 13 residues. V shed 3 bases and J shed 8 bases, with 11 bases lying between them. Germline V gene data show CDR1 as SGHTA and CDR2 as FQGNSA. CDR3 nucleotides: TGTGCCAGCAGCTTCCTAGCCACGGATGAGCAGTTCTTC. It codes for CASSFLATDEQFF. The full variable domain, rest sourced from reference TRBV7-2 and TRBJ2-1, is GAGVSQSPSNKVTEKGKDVELRCDPISGHTALYWYRQSLGQGLEFLIYFQGNSAPDKSGLPSDRFSAERTGGSVSTLTIQRTQQEDSAVYLCASSFLATDEQFFGPGTRLTVL.

This clonotype was detected ten times or more. This sequence joins TRBV29-1 and TRBJ1-1, with no clear D. The CDR3 loop spans 12 amino acids. CDR1 and CDR2 from the germline V gene are SQVTM and ANQGSEA. V lost 6 bases to trimming and J lost 5 bases, with 13 bases between them. The CDR3 loop reads CSVKHFQTEAFF. The DNA for the CDR3 is TGCAGCGTGAAACACTTCCAGACTGAAGCTTTCTTT.

In its sample, this clonotype was seen many times. The V gene is TRBV28, the J gene TRBJ2-2; 15 positions match TRBD2. Germline assignment: CDR1 MDHEN and CDR2 SYDVKM. Trimming at V came to 6 bases and at J to 1 base, leaving 12 bases not matched to a gene. The CDR3 is made up of 20 amino acids. The CDR3 nucleotides read TGTGCCAGCAGCCGACCGGGACTAGCGGGAGGCCCAATGAACACCGGGGAGCTGTTTTTT. This gives the protein CASSRPGLAGGPMNTGELFF.

In its sample, this clonotype was seen many times. V usage is TRBV13 and J usage is TRBJ2-5; D not certain. The CDR3 loop spans 11 amino acids. The germline V gene encodes CDR1 PRHDT and CDR2 FYEKMQ (reference sequence). With 4 bases removed from V and 3 bases from J, the gap between germline ends came to 3 bases. The CDR3 DNA follows: TGTGCCAGCAGCTCGAAAGAGACCCAGTACTTC. It translates to CASSSKETQYF.

This clonotype was detected many times. The chain couples TRBV7-9 to TRBJ2-2; D uncertain. The CDR3 spans 13 residues. CDR1 and CDR2 from the germline V gene are SEHNR and FQNEAQ (reference sequence). Trimming took 7 bases from V and 6 from J, leaving 12 bases between them. This CDR3 is CASTIVRAGELFF. CDR3 nucleotide sequence: TGTGCCAGCACCATCGTCCGGGCCGGGGAGCTGTTTTTT.

This clonotype appeared many times. The J gene is TRBJ1-1, the V gene TRBV12-3 or TRBV12-4; D may be TRBD1 (5 bases). The ends were cut back, 5 bases at V and 4 bases at J, with 17 bases in the middle. This CDR3 is 15 amino acids long. The CDR3 loop reads CASSPSYAGVTEAFF. DNA of the CDR3: TGTGCCAGCAGTCCTTCGTACGCGGGGGTCACTGAAGCTTTCTTT.